The 32 T cell receptor beta chains below were found in one sample sequenced in a study of regulatory T cells in long-lasting Graves disease. Described time point: newly diagnosed GD, antithyroid drugs for less than 3 months. PBMCs were the source of the RNA used for TCR sequencing. Investigators prepared the TCR beta libraries by applying iRepertoire HTBI primers and Arm-PCR of CDR3 regions. Each CDR3 protein gets one entry after TCRdb re-called the multiplex PCR reads with MiXCR. The sample carries approximately 480,000 distinct CDR3 sequences, 15% to 20% recorded once. This sample was also put to use in a study of T cells in Graves' hyperthyroidism and ophthalmopathy.

Sequencing used peripheral blood mononuclear cells (PBMCs), obtained at new diagnosis, from a patient treated with antithyroid drugs. The source is a man aged 40-49 years with Graves disease.

This clonotype was recorded many times. This chain joins TRBV6-1 and TRBJ1-5, with D possibly TRBD1 on 5 matching bases. Trimming took 5 bases from V and 3 from J, leaving 17 bases between them. The CDR3 totals 16 residues. CDR1 MNHNS and CDR2 SASEGT come from the germline V gene. The CDR3 DNA sequence: TGTGCCAGCAGTCCGGGGGGAGGGCAGTTCAATCAGCCCCAGCATTTT. This gives the protein CASSPGGGQFNQPQHF.

This clonotype came up many times. This chain uses TRBV11-2 with TRBJ2-7, with D perhaps TRBD1 or TRBD2 (5 bases each). The CDR3 covers 13 residues. Germline V gene lookup returns CDR1 SGHAT and CDR2 FQNNGV. Trimming pared 4 bases from V and 2 bases from J, leaving 9 bases between. CDR3 region: CASSWDGTYEQYF. The DNA of the CDR3 is TGTGCCAGCAGCTGGGACGGAACCTACGAGCAGTACTTC.

This clonotype was seen repeatedly, ten times or more. The chain recombines TRBV30 with TRBJ1-2; D is unclear. With 0 bases removed from V and 1 base from J, the gap between germline ends came to 9 bases. The CDR3 is made up of 14 amino acids. Germline lookup yields CDR1 GTSNPN and CDR2 SVGIG (reference sequence). For the CDR3, the DNA is TGTGCCTGGAGTGTCATACCGATTAACTATGGCTACACCTTC. Encoded protein: CAWSVIPINYGYTF.

In its sample, this clonotype was seen many times. This rearrangement joins TRBV27 to TRBJ2-1; 14 nucleotides line up with TRBD2. V lost 1 base to trimming and J lost 8 bases; unmatched junction nucleotides: 7. Germline CDR1 reads MNHEY; CDR2 reads SMNVEV (reference sequence). CDR3 size: 17 residues. The CDR3 loop is CASSLFPGLAGVDEQFF. The CDR3 DNA is TGTGCCAGCAGTTTATTCCCGGGACTAGCGGGAGTCGATGAGCAGTTCTTC.

This sequence joins TRBV28 and TRBJ2-7, with 7 positions matching TRBD1. In germline, CDR1 is MDHEN, CDR2 SYDVKM. This CDR3 is 15 amino acids long. V shed 7 bases and J 4 bases; nucleotides not matched to a gene: 13. CDR3 bases: TGTGCCAGCACCAGAAGTGGGACAGTATATTACGAGCAGTACTTC. Translation: CASTRSGTVYYEQYF.

The chain has TRBV12-3 or TRBV12-4 and TRBJ2-1, with TRBD2 matching over 13 bases. This CDR3 is 14 amino acids long. The trim removed 5 bases at V and 10 bases at J, leaving 5 bases unmatched. CDR3 coding DNA: TGTGCCAGCAGTCCGGGACTAGCGGGATGGGAGCAGTTCTTC. Translated, it gives CASSPGLAGWEQFF.

This clonotype was seen ten or more times. The rearrangement joins TRBV2 to TRBJ2-7; possibly TRBD1 or TRBD2 for D (7 bases each). The V gene lost 7 bases and the J gene lost 3 bases, with 13 bases spanning the gap. In germline, CDR1 is SNHLY, CDR2 FYNNEI. This CDR3 is built from 13 residues. CDR3 residues: CASNRGGIYEQYF. The CDR3 nucleotides are TGTGCCAGCAACAGGGGAGGGATCTACGAGCAGTACTTC.

CDR3 sequence: CASSYSGGLDTQYF. The CDR3, as DNA: TGTGCCAGCAGTTACTCAGGGGGCTTAGATACGCAGTATTTT. The chain recombines TRBV6-2 or TRBV6-3 with TRBJ2-3, with TRBD1 matching over 7 bases. The CDR3 totals 14 residues. With V trimmed by 0 bases and J by 5 bases, 2 bases remained unmatched. Per the germline V gene, CDR1 is MNHEY and CDR2 is SVGEGT.

This clonotype was seen many times. The V and J genes are TRBV28 and TRBJ2-3, with 10 bases matching TRBD2. Trimming removed 7 bases from V and 4 bases from J; junction bases left unmatched: 11. The CDR3 length is 16 residues. Germline V CDR1 and CDR2: MDHEN, SYDVKM. CDR3 region: CASIEGGLARADTQYF. Written as DNA, the CDR3 is TGTGCCAGCATAGAGGGGGGACTAGCGAGGGCAGATACGCAGTATTTT.

This clonotype was observed many times. This rearrangement joins TRBV2 to TRBJ1-1; a weak D match, TRBD1 (5 bases). The ends were cut back, 2 bases at V and 5 bases at J, with 15 bases in the middle. This CDR3 has 15 residues. CDR1 SNHLY and CDR2 FYNNEI come from the germline V gene. CDR3 DNA: TGTGCCAGCAGTGAAAAGGAAGGCGGGGGAACTGAAGCTTTCTTT. Protein sequence: CASSEKEGGGTEAFF.

This clonotype was counted at least ten times. V is TRBV7-9 and J is TRBJ1-1; TRBD1 matches 8 bases. This CDR3 comprises 13 residues. The germline V gene has CDR1 SEHNR and CDR2 FQNEAQ (reference sequence). The ends lost 5 bases at V and 7 bases at J; junction bases unmatched: 6. The CDR3 is CASSERDRSEAFF. For the CDR3, the DNA is TGTGCCAGCAGCGAGAGGGACAGGAGTGAAGCTTTCTTT.

The chain joins TRBV12-3 or TRBV12-4 to TRBJ2-2; D may be TRBD1 or TRBD2 (5 bases each). Trimming took off 6 bases at V and 4 bases at J, with 9 bases between the two ends. The CDR3 is made up of 13 amino acids. Written as DNA, the CDR3 is TGTGCCAGCAGGGGGACGGGCACCGGGGAGCTGTTTTTT. This translates into CASRGTGTGELFF.

A few counts support this clonotype. V gene TRBV19 combines with J gene TRBJ1-2; D not certain. The V end lost 2 bases, the J end lost 1 base, and 8 bases lay between the germline ends. The CDR3 totals 14 residues. The germline gives CDR1 LNHDA, CDR2 SQIVND (reference sequence). CDR3 sequence: CASSISGRNYGYTF. CDR3 in DNA: TGTGCCAGTAGTATATCAGGTCGTAACTATGGCTACACCTTC.

This clonotype was detected a few times. The chain recombines TRBV29-1 with TRBJ1-1; TRBD1 might be the D (6 bases). The length of the CDR3 is 15 residues. The ends were cut back, 0 bases at V and 0 bases at J, with 11 bases in the middle. CDR1 and CDR2 (germline): SQVTM, ANQGSEA. CDR3 nucleotide sequence: TGCAGCGTTGAAGAAGGGGGAGTAGTGAACACTGAAGCTTTCTTT. It codes for CSVEEGGVVNTEAFF.

In its sample, this clonotype was seen a few times. This chain links TRBV29-1 with TRBJ1-1; 7 bases match TRBD1. Germline trimming cut 7 bases from V and 6 bases from J; bases unmatched to any gene: 8. CDR3 length equals 12 residues. From germline, CDR1 is SQVTM and CDR2 ANQGSEA. Here the CDR3 reads CSALTGISEAFF. The CDR3 DNA sequence: TGCAGCGCCCTGACAGGGATCTCTGAAGCTTTCTTT.

V is TRBV5-6 and J is TRBJ2-7, with 10 bases that match TRBD1. The V gene's germline CDR1 is SGHDT and CDR2 YYEEEE. V dropped 3 bases and J dropped 6; count of bases not matched to a gene: 9. The CDR3 length is 15 residues. In nucleotides, the CDR3 is TGTGCCAGCAGCTCAAGGGACAGGGGTAGGTTCGAGCAGTACTTC. This codes for CASSSRDRGRFEQYF.

This clonotype was found many times. The chain carries TRBV18 and TRBJ2-7, with 10 bases aligning to TRBD1. Trimming took 3 bases from V and 1 from J; bases not matched to a gene: 6. The V gene's germline CDR1 is KGHSH and CDR2 LQKENI. This CDR3 region has 16 residues. The CDR3 DNA is TGTGCCAGCTCACCCCTTCCGGGACAGGGGTCCTACGAGCAGTACTTC. Amino acids: CASSPLPGQGSYEQYF.

This clonotype was observed a handful of times. The CDR3 nucleotides read TGTGCCAGCAGCTTAGCGCTGTTTAGCGACTACGAGCAGTACTTC. This gives the protein CASSLALFSDYEQYF. The rearrangement joins TRBV7-9 to TRBJ2-7; D possibly corresponds to TRBD2 (5 bases). Germline V gene sequence: CDR1 SEHNR, CDR2 FQNEAQ (reference sequence). CDR3 length: 15 amino acids. V was shortened by 0 bases and J by 3 bases, with 12 bases between the two germline ends. Full variable domain (remainder filled in from reference TRBV7-9 and TRBJ2-7): DTGVSQNPRHKITKRGQNVTFRCDPISEHNRLYWYRQTLGQGPEFLTYFQNEAQLEKSRLLSDRFSAERPKGSFSTLEIQRTEQGDSAMYLCASSLALFSDYEQYFGPGTRLTVT.

This sequence joins TRBV6-6 and TRBJ1-1, with D possibly TRBD1 on 5 matching bases. V gave up 0 bases and J gave up 0 bases, with 11 bases separating them. Germline V gives CDR1 MNHNY, CDR2 SVGAGI (reference sequence). CDR3 length: 16 residues. The CDR3: CASSYSRGAVNTEAFF. The CDR3 DNA follows: TGTGCCAGCAGTTACTCGAGGGGCGCAGTGAACACTGAAGCTTTCTTT.

This clonotype was detected ten times or more. V and J are TRBV2 and TRBJ2-3; 13 bases map to TRBD2. The length of the CDR3 is 21 residues. After removal of 1 base from V and 4 bases from J, the junction contained 17 bases not matched to a gene. From germline, CDR1 is SNHLY and CDR2 FYNNEI. CDR3 sequence reads: CASSEVRGLAGVNGWADTQYF. CDR3 bases: TGTGCCAGCAGTGAAGTTCGAGGACTAGCGGGAGTTAATGGATGGGCAGATACGCAGTATTTT.

V and J are TRBV4-1 and TRBJ2-5; D is unresolved. Germline CDR1 is MGHRA and CDR2 is YSYEKL. This CDR3 spans 15 amino acids. The germline V and J ends were trimmed by 4 bases and 5 bases, with 17 bases remaining between them. The CDR3 DNA reads TGCGCCAGCAGCCTCTCAATCGCGGAAGGGGAGACCCAGTACTTC. Protein sequence: CASSLSIAEGETQYF.

About this clonotype itself: Given a much more abundant clone one base away, this may be a read error. The CDR3 does not end in the conserved phenylalanine or tryptophan, so this is likely a read error. CDR3 bases: TGTGCCTGGAGTGGGGTCGGCGTAGCTTTCCTT. This gives the protein CAWSGVGVAFL. The J gene is TRBJ1-1, the V gene TRBV30; unclear D gene. The germline V gene has CDR1 GTSNPN and CDR2 SVGIG (reference sequence). Trimming took off 1 base at V and 10 bases at J, with 10 bases between the two ends. This CDR3 region has 11 residues.

This clonotype was detected a few times. The rearrangement links TRBV7-2 to TRBJ2-2; 8 nucleotides agree with TRBD2. Losses at the gene ends were 7 bases for V and 4 bases for J; bases not matched to a gene: 8. The CDR3 sequence is 15 residues long. Per the germline V gene, CDR1 is SGHTA and CDR2 is FQGNSA. The CDR3 sequence: CASTSGGRVTGELFF. CDR3 DNA: TGTGCCAGCACCTCGGGGGGGCGCGTCACCGGGGAGCTGTTTTTT.

There are many counts of this clonotype. The DNA of the CDR3 is TGCAGTGCTAGGCTAGCGGGAGTTAGGAACGAGCAGTACTTC. Translated, it gives CSARLAGVRNEQYF. The chain uses TRBV20-1 and TRBJ2-7, with 10 bases that match TRBD2. CDR1 is DFQATT, CDR2 SNEGSKA, per germline (reference sequence). The CDR3 spans 14 residues. Trimming at V came to 3 bases and at J to 5 bases, leaving 7 bases not matched to a gene.

The table lists this clonotype with many counts. The chain employs TRBV30 and TRBJ1-4; no firm D call. Germline V gives CDR1 GTSNPN, CDR2 SVGIG (reference sequence). The CDR3 has 12 amino acids. V gave up 2 bases and J gave up 7 bases, with 8 bases separating them. For the CDR3, the DNA is TGTGCCTGGAGTCACAGCGCTGAAAAACTGTTTTTT. Translating it yields CAWSHSAEKLFF.

The CDR3 DNA reads TGTGCCAGCAGCCAAGAGGACGCAGATACGCAGTATTTT. It encodes CASSQEDADTQYF. V gene TRBV2 combines with J gene TRBJ2-3; no clear D gene. V lost 6 bases to trimming and J lost 4 bases, with 11 bases between them. CDR1 is SNHLY, CDR2 FYNNEI, per germline. The CDR3 runs to 13 residues.

This clonotype has a single count. The CDR3 does not close with the conserved phenylalanine or tryptophan, likely indicating a read error. This chain uses TRBV4-1 with TRBJ2-3; 13 bases align to TRBD2. Germline V gene data show CDR1 as MGHRA and CDR2 as YSYEKL. Unmatched junction bases numbered 6, after V lost 0 bases and J lost 6 bases. The CDR3 length is 17 residues. CDR3 loop: CASSQERTSGSGDTQYS. The CDR3 DNA reads TGCGCCAGCAGCCAAGAGAGGACTAGCGGGAGTGGCGATACGCAGTATTCT.

This clonotype came up a few times. The J gene is TRBJ1-6, the V gene TRBV12-3 or TRBV12-4, with 8 bases fitting TRBD1. J was trimmed by 7 bases and V by 5 bases; bases with no gene match: 7. The CDR3 sequence is 15 residues long. This CDR3 reads CASSPATGENSPLHF. CDR3 nucleotide sequence: TGTGCCAGCAGTCCGGCGACAGGGGAAAATTCACCCCTCCACTTT.

This clonotype occurred many times. The rearrangement joins TRBV30 to TRBJ2-1, with TRBD1 matching over 11 bases. Germline V CDR1 and CDR2: GTSNPN, SVGIG (reference sequence). V trimming: 1 base; J trimming: 7 bases; junction bases outside the gene matches: 6. The CDR3 runs to 15 residues. The CDR3, as DNA: TGTGCCTGGAGTGACCGGGACAGGGGGATGAATGAGCAGTTCTTC. It yields the protein CAWSDRDRGMNEQFF.

This clonotype showed up many times. The chain recombines TRBV28 with TRBJ2-7; 10 positions match TRBD1. The CDR3 consists of 14 residues. Germline CDR1 and CDR2: MDHEN and SYDVKM. The junction had 8 bases not matched to a gene; V was cut back by 4 bases and J by 8 bases. The CDR3 DNA reads TGTGCCAGCAGTTCCAAAGGGACAGGGGACCAGCAGTACTTC. It is translated as CASSSKGTGDQQYF.

V usage is TRBV15 and J usage is TRBJ2-7; 7 bases map to TRBD1. The CDR3 runs 14 residues. With V trimmed by 3 bases and J by 1 base, 3 bases remained unmatched. Germline lookup yields CDR1 LNHNV and CDR2 YYDKDF (reference sequence). The CDR3 region is CATSRTTGSYEQYF. CDR3 nucleotides: TGTGCCACCAGCAGGACGACAGGGTCCTACGAGCAGTACTTC. The full variable domain, in which reference TRBV15 and TRBJ2-7 provide the parts outside the CDR3, is DAMVIQNPRYQVTQFGKPVTLSCSQTLNHNVMYWYQQKSSQAPKLLFHYYDKDFNNEADTPDNFQSRRPNTSFCFLDIRSPGLGDTAMYLCATSRTTGSYEQYFGPGTRLTVT.

At least ten counts were recorded for this clonotype. The chain combines TRBV18 with TRBJ1-1, with 7 bases that match TRBD1. The CDR3 sequence is 14 residues long. The trim removed 3 bases at V and 1 base at J, leaving 2 bases unmatched. The germline CDR1 and CDR2 sequences are KGHSH and LQKENI. CDR3 protein: CASSPGQSNTEAFF. Written as DNA, the CDR3 is TGTGCCAGCTCACCGGGACAGTCGAACACTGAAGCTTTCTTT.